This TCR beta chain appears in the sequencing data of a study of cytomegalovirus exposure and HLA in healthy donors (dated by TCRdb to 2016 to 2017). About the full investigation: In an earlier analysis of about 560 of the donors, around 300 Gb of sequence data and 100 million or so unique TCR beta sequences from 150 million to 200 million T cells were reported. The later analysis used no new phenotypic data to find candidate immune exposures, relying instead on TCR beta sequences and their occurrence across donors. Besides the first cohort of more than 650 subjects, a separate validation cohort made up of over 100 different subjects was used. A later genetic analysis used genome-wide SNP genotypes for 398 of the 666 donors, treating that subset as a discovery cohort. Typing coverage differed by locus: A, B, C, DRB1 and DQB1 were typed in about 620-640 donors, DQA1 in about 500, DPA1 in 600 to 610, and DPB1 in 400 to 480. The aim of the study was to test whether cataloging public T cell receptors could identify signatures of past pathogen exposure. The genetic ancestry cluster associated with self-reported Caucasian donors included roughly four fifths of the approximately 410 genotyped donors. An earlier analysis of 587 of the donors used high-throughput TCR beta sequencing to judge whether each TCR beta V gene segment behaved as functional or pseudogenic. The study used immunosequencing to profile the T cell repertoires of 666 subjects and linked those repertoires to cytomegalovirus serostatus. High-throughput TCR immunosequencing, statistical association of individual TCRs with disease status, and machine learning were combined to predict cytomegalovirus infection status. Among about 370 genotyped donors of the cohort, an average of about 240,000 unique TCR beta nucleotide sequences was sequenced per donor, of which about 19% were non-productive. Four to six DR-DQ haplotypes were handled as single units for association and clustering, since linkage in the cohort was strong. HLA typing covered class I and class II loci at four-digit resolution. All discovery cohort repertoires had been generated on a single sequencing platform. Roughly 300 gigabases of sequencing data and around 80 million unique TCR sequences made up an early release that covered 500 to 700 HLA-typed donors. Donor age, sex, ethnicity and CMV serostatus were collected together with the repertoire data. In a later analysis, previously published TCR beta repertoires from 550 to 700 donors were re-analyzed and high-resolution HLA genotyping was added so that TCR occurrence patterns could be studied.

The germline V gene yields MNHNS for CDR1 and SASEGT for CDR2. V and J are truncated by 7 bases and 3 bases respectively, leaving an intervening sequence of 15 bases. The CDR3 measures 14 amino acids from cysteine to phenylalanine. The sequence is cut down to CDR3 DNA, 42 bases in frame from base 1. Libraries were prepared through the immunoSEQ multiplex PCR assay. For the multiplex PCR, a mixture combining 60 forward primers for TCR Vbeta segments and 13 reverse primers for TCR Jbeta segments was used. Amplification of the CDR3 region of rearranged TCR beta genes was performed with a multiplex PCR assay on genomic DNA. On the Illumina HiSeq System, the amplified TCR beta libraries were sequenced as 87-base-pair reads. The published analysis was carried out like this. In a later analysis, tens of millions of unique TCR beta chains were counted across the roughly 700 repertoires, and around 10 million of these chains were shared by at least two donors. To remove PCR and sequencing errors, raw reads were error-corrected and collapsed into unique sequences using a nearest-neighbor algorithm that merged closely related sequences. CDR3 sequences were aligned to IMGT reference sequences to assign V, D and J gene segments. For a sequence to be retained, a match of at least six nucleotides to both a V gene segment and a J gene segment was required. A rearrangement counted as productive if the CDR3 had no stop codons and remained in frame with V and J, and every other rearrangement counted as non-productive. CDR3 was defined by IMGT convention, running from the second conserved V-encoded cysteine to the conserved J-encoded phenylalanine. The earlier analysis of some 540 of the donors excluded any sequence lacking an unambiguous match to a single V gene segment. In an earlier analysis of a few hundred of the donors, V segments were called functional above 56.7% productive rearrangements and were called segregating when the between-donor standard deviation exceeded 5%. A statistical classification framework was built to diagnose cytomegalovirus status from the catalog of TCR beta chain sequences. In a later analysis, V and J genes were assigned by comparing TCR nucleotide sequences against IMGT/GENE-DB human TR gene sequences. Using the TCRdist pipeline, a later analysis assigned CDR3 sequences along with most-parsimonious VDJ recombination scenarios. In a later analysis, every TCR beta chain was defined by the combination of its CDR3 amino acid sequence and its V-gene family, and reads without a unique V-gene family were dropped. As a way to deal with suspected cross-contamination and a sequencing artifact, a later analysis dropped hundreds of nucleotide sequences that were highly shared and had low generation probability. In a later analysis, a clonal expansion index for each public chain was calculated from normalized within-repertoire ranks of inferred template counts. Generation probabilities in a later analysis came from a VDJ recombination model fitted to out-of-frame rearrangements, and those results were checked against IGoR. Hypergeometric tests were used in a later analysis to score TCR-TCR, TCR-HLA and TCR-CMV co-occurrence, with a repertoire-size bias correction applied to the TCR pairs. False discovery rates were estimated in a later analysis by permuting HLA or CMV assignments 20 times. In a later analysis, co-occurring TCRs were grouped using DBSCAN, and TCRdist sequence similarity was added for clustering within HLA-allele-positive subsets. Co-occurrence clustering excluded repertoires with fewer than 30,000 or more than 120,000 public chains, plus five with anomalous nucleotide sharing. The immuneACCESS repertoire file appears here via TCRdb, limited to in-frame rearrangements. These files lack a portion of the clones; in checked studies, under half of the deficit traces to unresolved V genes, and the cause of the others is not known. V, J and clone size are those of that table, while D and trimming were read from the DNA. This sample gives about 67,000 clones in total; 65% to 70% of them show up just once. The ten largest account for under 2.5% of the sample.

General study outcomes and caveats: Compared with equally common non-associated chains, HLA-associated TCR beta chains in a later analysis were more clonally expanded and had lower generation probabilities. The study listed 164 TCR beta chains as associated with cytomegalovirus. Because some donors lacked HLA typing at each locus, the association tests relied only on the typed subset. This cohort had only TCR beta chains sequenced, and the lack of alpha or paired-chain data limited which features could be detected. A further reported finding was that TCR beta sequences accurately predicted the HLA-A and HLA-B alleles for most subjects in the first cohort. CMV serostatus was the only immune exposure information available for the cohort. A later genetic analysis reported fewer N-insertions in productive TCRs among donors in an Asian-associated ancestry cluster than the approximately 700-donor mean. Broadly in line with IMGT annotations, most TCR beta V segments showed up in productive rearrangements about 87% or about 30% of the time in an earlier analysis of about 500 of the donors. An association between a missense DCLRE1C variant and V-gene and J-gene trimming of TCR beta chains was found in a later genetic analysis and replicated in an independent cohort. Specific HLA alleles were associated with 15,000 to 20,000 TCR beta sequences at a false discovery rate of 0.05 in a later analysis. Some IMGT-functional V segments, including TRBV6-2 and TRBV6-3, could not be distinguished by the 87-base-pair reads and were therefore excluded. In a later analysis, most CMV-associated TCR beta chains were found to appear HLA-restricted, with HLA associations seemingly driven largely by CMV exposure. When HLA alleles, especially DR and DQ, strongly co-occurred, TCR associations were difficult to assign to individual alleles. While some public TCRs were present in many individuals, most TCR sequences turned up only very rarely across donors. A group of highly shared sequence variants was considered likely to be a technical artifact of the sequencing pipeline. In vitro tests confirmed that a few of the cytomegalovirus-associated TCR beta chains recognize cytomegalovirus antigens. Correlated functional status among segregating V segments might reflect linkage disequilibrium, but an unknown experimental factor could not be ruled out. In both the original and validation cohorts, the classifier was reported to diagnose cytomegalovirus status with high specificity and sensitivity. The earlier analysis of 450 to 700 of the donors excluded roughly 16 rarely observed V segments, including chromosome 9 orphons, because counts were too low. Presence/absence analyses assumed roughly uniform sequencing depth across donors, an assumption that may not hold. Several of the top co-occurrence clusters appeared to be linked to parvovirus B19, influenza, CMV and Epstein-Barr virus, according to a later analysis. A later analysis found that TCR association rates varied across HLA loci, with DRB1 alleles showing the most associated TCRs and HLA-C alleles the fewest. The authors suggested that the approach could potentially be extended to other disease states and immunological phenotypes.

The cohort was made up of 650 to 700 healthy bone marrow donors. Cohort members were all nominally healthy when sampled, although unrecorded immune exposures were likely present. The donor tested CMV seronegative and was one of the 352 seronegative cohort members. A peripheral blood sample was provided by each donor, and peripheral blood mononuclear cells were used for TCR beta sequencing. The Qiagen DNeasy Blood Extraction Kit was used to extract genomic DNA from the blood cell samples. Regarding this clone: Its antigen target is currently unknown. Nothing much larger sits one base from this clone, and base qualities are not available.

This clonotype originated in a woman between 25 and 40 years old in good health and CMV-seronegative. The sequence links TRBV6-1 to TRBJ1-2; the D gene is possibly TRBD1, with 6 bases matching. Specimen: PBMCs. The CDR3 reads CASTYRGGYYGYTF. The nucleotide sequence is TGTGCCAGCACCTACCGTGGGGGCTACTATGGCTACACCTTC.